These T cell receptor beta chains were read from a single sample in a study of shared clonotypes between healthy human individuals. This table comes from immunoSEQ multiplex PCR, and its TCRdb copy is limited to in-frame clones, with some not included. Altogether approximately 720,000 clones are present, just over 90% being singletons, with the ten largest covering approximately 24%. The sequenced material came from naive CD8+ T cells sorted from blood. The source is a man aged 30 to 45 in good health. CDR3s include the opening cysteine and the closing phenylalanine or tryptophan. The D gene is left open where the match is weak. For some rows the clone size is stated as once, few or many, or as a class when expanded; others skip it.

CDR3 protein: CAISGTSGNYEQYF; CDR3 DNA: TGTGCCATCAGTGGTACTAGCGGGAACTACGAGCAGTACTTC; J gene: TRBJ2-7; D gene: TRBD2; V gene: TRBV10-3; clone size: .
CDR3 protein: CASSSALEDQETQYF; CDR3 DNA: TGTGCCAGCAGCTCCGCCCTTGAGGACCAAGAGACCCAGTACTTC; J gene: TRBJ2-5; D gene: .; V gene: TRBV7-9; clone size: .
CDR3 protein: CASSISHRQRNTEAFF; CDR3 DNA: TGTGCCAGTAGTATAAGCCACCGGCAGAGGAACACTGAAGCTTTCTTT; J gene: TRBJ1-1; D gene: .; V gene: TRBV19; clone size: .
CDR3 protein: CASSFDYQETQYF; CDR3 DNA: TGCGCCAGCAGCTTTGACTATCAAGAGACCCAGTACTTC; J gene: TRBJ2-5; D gene: .; V gene: TRBV5-1; clone size: .
CDR3 protein: CASSPGQVETQYF; CDR3 DNA: TGTGCCAGCAGCCCAGGACAGGTAGAGACCCAGTACTTC; J gene: TRBJ2-5; D gene: TRBD1; V gene: TRBV7-9; clone size: .
CDR3 protein: CASSLGLAGLNEQFF; CDR3 DNA: TGTGCCAGCAGCTTGGGACTAGCGGGACTAAATGAGCAGTTCTTC; J gene: TRBJ2-1; D gene: TRBD2; V gene: TRBV5-4; clone size: .
CDR3 protein: CASSDRGQSYNEQFF; CDR3 DNA: TGTGCCAGCAGTGACCGGGGTCAGTCCTACAATGAGCAGTTCTTC; J gene: TRBJ2-1; D gene: .; V gene: TRBV6-1; clone size: once
CDR3 protein: CASSGTSNEQFF; CDR3 DNA: TGTGCCAGCAGCGGGACATCCAATGAGCAGTTCTTC; J gene: TRBJ2-1; D gene: .; V gene: TRBV9; clone size: .
CDR3 protein: CASSAIIAGTDTQYF; CDR3 DNA: TGCGCCAGCAGCGCCATTATCGCAGGCACAGATACGCAGTATTTT; J gene: TRBJ2-3; D gene: .; V gene: TRBV5-1; clone size: once
CDR3 protein: CASPGLAGAYEQYF; CDR3 DNA: TGTGCCAGCCCGGGACTAGCGGGGGCCTACGAGCAGTACTTC; J gene: TRBJ2-7; D gene: TRBD2; V gene: TRBV2; clone size: .
CDR3 protein: CASSKEGTSGSYNEQFF; CDR3 DNA: TGTGCCAGCAGCAAGGAGGGGACTAGCGGGAGTTACAATGAGCAGTTCTTC; J gene: TRBJ2-1; D gene: .; V gene: TRBV21-1; clone size: .
CDR3 protein: CASSEAPLTGSLAKNIQYF; CDR3 DNA: TGTGCCAGCAGTGAAGCGCCTCTAACAGGGAGCTTAGCCAAAAACATTCAGTACTTC; J gene: TRBJ2-4; D gene: .; V gene: TRBV2; clone size: .
CDR3 protein: CASSLGGLSSYNEQFF; CDR3 DNA: TGTGCCAGCAGCTTAGGGGGCCTAAGCTCCTACAATGAGCAGTTCTTC; J gene: TRBJ2-1; D gene: .; V gene: TRBV11-3; clone size: .
CDR3 protein: CATTQSTSTNNEQFF; CDR3 DNA: TGTGCCACCACCCAGTCAACTAGTACGAACAATGAGCAGTTCTTC; J gene: TRBJ2-1; D gene: .; V gene: TRBV15; clone size: .
CDR3 protein: CASSEGFSGDEQFF; CDR3 DNA: TGTGCCAGCAGTGAAGGGTTTTCTGGTGATGAGCAGTTCTTC; J gene: TRBJ2-1; D gene: .; V gene: TRBV6-1; clone size: .
CDR3 protein: CASRPPSGQIYEQYF; CDR3 DNA: TGTGCCAGCAGACCCCCTAGCGGGCAAATTTACGAGCAGTACTTC; J gene: TRBJ2-7; D gene: TRBD2; V gene: TRBV28; clone size: .
CDR3 protein: CASSPGQISGNTIYF; CDR3 DNA: TGTGCCAGCTCCCCCGGACAGATCTCTGGAAACACCATATATTTT; J gene: TRBJ1-3; D gene: .; V gene: TRBV18; clone size: .